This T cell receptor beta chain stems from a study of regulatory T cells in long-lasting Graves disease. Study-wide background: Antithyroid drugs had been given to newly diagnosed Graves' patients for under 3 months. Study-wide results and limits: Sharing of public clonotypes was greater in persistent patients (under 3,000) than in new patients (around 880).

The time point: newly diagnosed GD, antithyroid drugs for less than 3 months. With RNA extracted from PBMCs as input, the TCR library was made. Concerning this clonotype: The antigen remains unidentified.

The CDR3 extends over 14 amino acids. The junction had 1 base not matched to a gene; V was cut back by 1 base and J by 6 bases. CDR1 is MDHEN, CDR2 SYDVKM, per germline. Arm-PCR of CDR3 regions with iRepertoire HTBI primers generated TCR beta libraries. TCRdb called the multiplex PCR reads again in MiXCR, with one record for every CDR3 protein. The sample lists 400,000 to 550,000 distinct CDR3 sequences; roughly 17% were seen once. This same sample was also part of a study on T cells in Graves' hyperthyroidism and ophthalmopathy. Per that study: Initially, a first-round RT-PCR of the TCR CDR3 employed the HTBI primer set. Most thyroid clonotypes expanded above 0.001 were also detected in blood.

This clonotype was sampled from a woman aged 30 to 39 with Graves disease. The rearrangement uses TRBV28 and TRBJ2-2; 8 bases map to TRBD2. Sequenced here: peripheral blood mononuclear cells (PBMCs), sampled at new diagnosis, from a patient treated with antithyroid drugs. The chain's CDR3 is CASSLSGGAGELFF. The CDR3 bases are TGTGCCAGCAGTTTATCGGGAGGGGCCGGGGAGCTGTTTTTT.